This T cell receptor beta chain appears in the sequencing data of a study of T cell responses to AZD1222 COVID-19 vaccine. Study-level findings and limits: A mostly white British donor set with more females was recruited, and clonal diversity was possibly underestimated. AZD1222 recipients seropositive at baseline numbered only six or seven. After the peak T cell response, and only then, were repertoires sampled.

Remarks on this clone: What it binds is not known.

Profiling relied on immunoSEQ multiplex PCR, and the TCRdb table lists in-frame clones only, not all of them. The data contain about 140,000 clones, 86% of them singletons. J gave up 3 bases and V 6 bases, and 1 base lay outside the gene matches. From germline, CDR1 is SNHLY and CDR2 FYNNEI. This CDR3 spans 12 amino acids. The receptor's source is an adult who received the AZD1222 COVID-19 vaccine. This sample comprised peripheral blood, obtained 28 days after the second AZD1222 dose. The J gene is TRBJ2-7, the V gene TRBV2, with TRBD1 matching 8 bases. CDR3 in amino acids: CASRDRGYEQYF. CDR3 nucleotide sequence: TGTGCCAGCAGAGACAGGGGCTACGAGCAGTACTTC. The variable domain in full, completed from reference TRBV2 and TRBJ2-7, reads EPEVTQTPSHQVTQMGQEVILRCVPISNHLYFYWYRQILGQKVEFLVSFYNNEISEKSEIFDDQFSVERPDGSNFTLKIRSTKLEDSAMYFCASRDRGYEQYFGPGTRLTVT.